The rows below give T cell receptor beta chains drawn from one sample of a study of blood T cell repertoires in COVID-19. The method was immunoSEQ multiplex PCR; TCRdb's version includes in-frame clones alone and lacks a portion of them. The sample includes under 300,000 clones, approximately 85% of them seen just once. The sample taken for sequencing was peripheral blood. These receptors all come from a human donor in a cohort sampled during active COVID-19. Each CDR3 is given with its conserved first and last residue. Each record gives: D gene, V gene, J gene, CDR3 protein. D genes are given only for firm matches.

D gene: TRBD1
V gene: TRBV6-5
J gene: TRBJ2-7
CDR3 protein: CASSPGQAWSYEQYF

D gene: TRBD1
V gene: TRBV19
J gene: TRBJ1-1
CDR3 protein: CASTAPEGARRAFF

D gene: NA
V gene: TRBV7-9
J gene: TRBJ2-7
CDR3 protein: CASSSQTYEQYF

D gene: NA
V gene: TRBV3-1/TRBV3-2
J gene: TRBJ2-3
CDR3 protein: CASSQASSTDTQYF

D gene: TRBD1
V gene: TRBV27
J gene: TRBJ1-2
CDR3 protein: CASSLLTGQRGYTF

D gene: NA
V gene: TRBV21-1
J gene: TRBJ2-7
CDR3 protein: CASTGQAINEQYF

D gene: NA
V gene: TRBV29-1
J gene: TRBJ2-1
CDR3 protein: CSVGEREQFF

D gene: TRBD1
V gene: TRBV2
J gene: TRBJ2-7
CDR3 protein: CASSQGASVFDEQYF

D gene: NA
V gene: TRBV29-1
J gene: TRBJ2-2
CDR3 protein: CSVRTQQPAGELFF

D gene: TRBD2
V gene: TRBV6-5
J gene: TRBJ2-1
CDR3 protein: CASTAGVSSYNEQFF

D gene: TRBD1
V gene: TRBV28
J gene: TRBJ2-7
CDR3 protein: CASRGTGPYEQYF

D gene: NA
V gene: TRBV18
J gene: TRBJ2-7
CDR3 protein: CASSLTGTPIYEQYF

D gene: NA
V gene: TRBV7-2
J gene: TRBJ1-2
CDR3 protein: CASSSKRGAEGGYTF

D gene: TRBD2
V gene: TRBV7-8
J gene: TRBJ2-3
CDR3 protein: CASSPLGGARTDTQYF

D gene: NA
V gene: TRBV5-1
J gene: TRBJ1-5
CDR3 protein: CASSLAGGMGQPQHF

D gene: NA
V gene: TRBV28
J gene: TRBJ2-2
CDR3 protein: CASKSGTYPTGELFF

D gene: NA
V gene: TRBV3-1/TRBV3-2
J gene: TRBJ1-2
CDR3 protein: CASSSVNYGYTF

D gene: TRBD1
V gene: TRBV28
J gene: TRBJ2-1
CDR3 protein: CASSPTGSVYNEQFF

D gene: TRBD2
V gene: TRBV13
J gene: TRBJ2-3
CDR3 protein: CASSSRLAASTDTQYF

D gene: TRBD1
V gene: TRBV19
J gene: TRBJ1-1
CDR3 protein: CASSTNRRQGGPEAFF

D gene: TRBD2
V gene: TRBV28
J gene: TRBJ2-7
CDR3 protein: CASRNSGSPHEQYF

D gene: NA
V gene: TRBV7-9
J gene: TRBJ1-3
CDR3 protein: CASSLQQGPENTIYF

D gene: TRBD2
V gene: TRBV9
J gene: TRBJ2-5
CDR3 protein: CASSVASSGDQETQYF

D gene: NA
V gene: TRBV3-1/TRBV3-2
J gene: TRBJ1-2
CDR3 protein: CASSQDPVGYTF

D gene: TRBD1
V gene: TRBV28
J gene: TRBJ2-7
CDR3 protein: CASSYFRQGASEQYF

D gene: NA
V gene: TRBV7-2
J gene: TRBJ2-7
CDR3 protein: CASSLGASSTYEQYF

D gene: TRBD1
V gene: TRBV11-3
J gene: TRBJ2-7
CDR3 protein: CASSSSTGQSYEQYF

D gene: NA
V gene: TRBV11-2
J gene: TRBJ1-1
CDR3 protein: CASSLLGGGLGAFF

D gene: NA
V gene: TRBV12-3/TRBV12-4
J gene: TRBJ2-1
CDR3 protein: CASSSYRRNEQFF

D gene: NA
V gene: TRBV10-3
J gene: TRBJ2-5
CDR3 protein: CAFRGRAGETQYF

D gene: TRBD2
V gene: TRBV18
J gene: TRBJ2-7
CDR3 protein: CASSPTLAGGAHEQYF

D gene: TRBD1
V gene: TRBV18
J gene: TRBJ2-3
CDR3 protein: CASSPPGTGRADTQYF

D gene: NA
V gene: TRBV5-8
J gene: TRBJ1-1
CDR3 protein: CASSLGPINTEAFF

D gene: TRBD1
V gene: TRBV27
J gene: TRBJ1-1
CDR3 protein: CASSPGTAMNTEAFF

D gene: NA
V gene: TRBV5-1
J gene: TRBJ2-7
CDR3 protein: CASSPSGGTYEQYF

D gene: NA
V gene: TRBV3-1/TRBV3-2
J gene: TRBJ2-6
CDR3 protein: CASSQVAVSGANVLTF

D gene: TRBD2
V gene: TRBV19
J gene: TRBJ2-2
CDR3 protein: CASSMRTSGSEGTGELFF